This T cell receptor (beta chain) was sequenced for a study of T-cell memory formation after mild COVID-19. This clonotype appeared a few times. TCRdb ran MiXCR on the 5' RACE reads and lists one entry per CDR3 protein. The sample consists of roughly 350,000 distinct CDR3 sequences, approximately 13% of them appearing once. The sequencing input was PBMCs or a T cell subset sorted from them (not recorded which). The sequence came from a man younger than 35 who had mild COVID-19 (a few samples of this study predate the infection). Cell type and time point are not known.

The CDR3 sequence: CASSSAGYGGNTIYF. The CDR3 DNA is TGTGCCAGCAGCTCCGCAGGGTACGGTGGAAACACCATATATTTT. This rearrangement joins TRBV7-2 to TRBJ1-3; D possibly corresponds to TRBD1 (5 bases). The ends were cut back, 4 bases at V and 3 bases at J, with 13 bases in the middle. The V gene's germline CDR1 is SGHTA and CDR2 FQGNSA. This CDR3 comprises 15 residues.